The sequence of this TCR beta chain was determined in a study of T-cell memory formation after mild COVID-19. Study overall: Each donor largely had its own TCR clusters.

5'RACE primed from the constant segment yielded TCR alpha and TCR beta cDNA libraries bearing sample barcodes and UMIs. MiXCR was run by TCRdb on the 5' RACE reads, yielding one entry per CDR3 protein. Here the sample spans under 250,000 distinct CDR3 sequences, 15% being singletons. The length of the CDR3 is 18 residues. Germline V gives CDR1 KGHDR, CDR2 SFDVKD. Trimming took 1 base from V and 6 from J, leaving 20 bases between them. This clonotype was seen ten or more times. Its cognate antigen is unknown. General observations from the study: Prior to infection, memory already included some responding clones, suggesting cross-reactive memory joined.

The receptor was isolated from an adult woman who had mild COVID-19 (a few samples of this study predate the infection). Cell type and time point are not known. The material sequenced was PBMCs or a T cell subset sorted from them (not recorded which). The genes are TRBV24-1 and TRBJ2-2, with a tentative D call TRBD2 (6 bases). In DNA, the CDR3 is TGTGCCACCAGTGATTTAGGAGCCGGAGGGAAATTCGCCGGGGAGCTGTTTTTT. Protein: CATSDLGAGGKFAGELFF.